Listed here is a single T cell receptor beta chain. Its antigen is not known. Germline V gene lookup returns CDR1 MNHEY and CDR2 SMNVEV (reference sequence). V dropped 5 bases and J dropped 1 base, with 11 bases sitting between them. CDR3 length: 14 amino acids. This specimen comes from a study of memory CD4+ T cells and cytomegalovirus serostatus. Overall study findings and caveats: Median bootstrapped AUC for CMV status was about 0.95 originally, approximately 0.93 US-trained. Each of fewer than 80 CMV-associated TCRbeta sequences occurred in one to five individuals. Suggested: most of the CMV-linked TCR signature lies in CD4+ memory cells.

TCRdb's table, derived via immunoSEQ multiplex PCR, lists solely in-frame clones and lacks some. The table lists just under 95,000 clones, over 70% of them singletons. Single viable CD3+CD4+CD8-CD45RO+ cells were sorted as the memory CD4+ T cells. Serum IgG to CMV pp150, pp28, p38 and p52 defined serostatus. The sequence was collected from an adult in good health and CMV-seropositive. Sample: memory CD4+ T cells from blood. This chain connects TRBV27 to TRBJ1-1; D might be TRBD1 (6 bases). In DNA form, the CDR3 reads TGTGCCAGCAGTAAAAGGACAGAGAACACTGAAGCTTTCTTT. This sequence encodes CASSKRTENTEAFF.